Listed here are 17 T cell receptor beta chains from one sample, sequenced in a study of healthy donors' naive CD4 and CD8 T cells. A linear amplification protocol produced the TCR libraries from 500 ng of total RNA. TCRdb re-called the reads with MiXCR, one entry per CDR3 protein. Seen here are 200,000 or so distinct CDR3 sequences, about four fifths observed once, and the top ten hold about 2.3%. Sequencing was done on a sample of naive CD4+ and CD8+ T cells sorted from blood, pooled from several donors. The receptors here all came from a pool of human donors in good health; the sample pools cells from several healthy donors.

V usage is TRBV20-1 and J usage is TRBJ2-7; no reliable D call. Germline loops: CDR1 DFQATT, CDR2 SNEGSKA (reference sequence). The CDR3 length is 13 residues. V lost 3 bases and J lost 0, with 9 bases in between. As DNA, the CDR3 is TGCAGTGCTAGTTTGGCAGACTCCTACGAGCAGTACTTC. It yields the protein CSASLADSYEQYF.

In its sample, this clonotype was seen once. The CDR3, as DNA: TGTGCCACCGAAGCGGGAGGGTATAACAATGAGCAGTTCTTC. Encoded protein: CATEAGGYNNEQFF. This rearrangement joins TRBV6-2 or TRBV6-3 to TRBJ2-1; 10 bases agree with TRBD2. Germline-derived CDR1 and CDR2 are MNHEY and SVGEGT. J lost 5 bases, V lost 10 bases, and 8 bases had no gene match. The CDR3 runs to 14 residues.

The chain employs TRBV12-5 and TRBJ1-2; 8 bases agree with TRBD1. CDR1 and CDR2 (germline): LGHNT, FRNRAP. The CDR3 is made up of 17 amino acids. Trimming took 0 bases from V and 2 from J; bases not matched to a gene: 8. CDR3 DNA: TGTGCTAGTGGTTTGGTCGGGACAGGATCGTTCAACTATGGCTACACCTTC. It translates to CASGLVGTGSFNYGYTF.

The chain employs TRBV15 and TRBJ2-7; tentative D call: TRBD2 (5 bases). Per the germline V gene, CDR1 is LNHNV and CDR2 is YYDKDF (reference sequence). This CDR3 comprises 15 residues. Trimming removed 1 base at V and 2 bases at J, with 12 bases between. In DNA, the CDR3 is TGTGCCACCAGCAGAGGAGGGTCTACGGCCTACGAGCAGTACTTC. Encoded protein: CATSRGGSTAYEQYF.

The chain links TRBV29-1 to TRBJ1-2, with D perhaps TRBD1 (5 bases). V gave up 2 bases and J gave up 5 bases, with 15 bases separating them. The CDR3 spans 14 residues. CDR1 and CDR2 from the germline V gene are SQVTM and ANQGSEA. CDR3 sequence (DNA): TGCAGCGTTGAACCGCTCAGGGTTCGGTATGGCTACACCTTC. The encoded protein is CSVEPLRVRYGYTF. Full variable domain (outside the CDR3, taken from reference TRBV29-1 and TRBJ1-2): SAVISQKPSRDICQRGTSLTIQCQVDSQVTMMFWYRQQPGQSLTLIATANQGSEATYESGFVIDKFPISRPNLTFSTLTVSNMSPEDSSIYLCSVEPLRVRYGYTFGSGTRLTVV.

The V and J genes are TRBV29-1 and TRBJ1-2, with D uncertain. The V end was cut by 5 bases, the J end by 2 bases, with 12 bases between. Germline values: CDR1 SQVTM, CDR2 ANQGSEA. The CDR3 sequence is 13 residues long. The CDR3 spells CSVTQTGNYGYTF. The CDR3 bases are TGCAGCGTTACCCAAACCGGGAACTATGGCTACACCTTC.

A word on this clonotype: One junction end does not reproduce the germline sequence, and a read error may be involved. V is TRBV19 and J is TRBJ2-5; 7 bases are a match to TRBD1. CDR3 size: 17 residues. Germline V lookup: CDR1 LNHDA, CDR2 SQIVND (reference sequence). Here the CDR3 reads CASGINPDRRNQETQYF. For the CDR3, the DNA is TGTGCCAGTGGTATCAACCCGGACAGGAGAAACCAAGAGACCCAGTACTTC.

The chain couples TRBV27 to TRBJ2-3; 12 positions match TRBD2. CDR1 is MNHEY and CDR2 is SMNVEV in the germline V gene (reference sequence). The CDR3 sequence is 17 residues long. Trimming took 3 bases from V and 0 from J; bases not matched to a gene: 4. The CDR3 bases are TGTGCCAGCAGTTTCCTAGCGGGGGGGTCTAGCACAGATACGCAGTATTTT. It codes for CASSFLAGGSSTDTQYF.

The chain employs TRBV6-5 and TRBJ1-6; 8 bases are a match to TRBD1. Germline V gene sequence: CDR1 MNHEY, CDR2 SVGAGI. Losses at the gene ends were 6 bases for V and 8 bases for J; bases not matched to a gene: 9. The CDR3 runs 15 residues. This CDR3 is CASSPDRARYSPLHF. CDR3 coding DNA: TGTGCCAGCAGCCCGGACAGGGCGAGGTATTCACCCCTCCACTTT.

In this sample, this clonotype turned up once. The chain links TRBV7-9 to TRBJ2-1; possibly TRBD2 for D (6 bases). The germline CDR1 and CDR2 sequences are SEHNR and FQNEAQ (reference sequence). Trimming pared 1 base from V and 2 bases from J, leaving 12 bases between. CDR3 length: 16 residues. In DNA, the CDR3 is TGTGCCAGCAGCTTAGTTGGTGGCGGGACCTACAATGAGCAGTTCTTC. Amino acid sequence: CASSLVGGGTYNEQFF.

The chain employs TRBV29-1 and TRBJ1-2; TRBD1 agrees at 9 bases. The CDR3 length is 11 residues. The J segment lost 6 bases and the V segment lost 7 bases, leaving 3 bases of the junction unmatched. Germline V lookup: CDR1 SQVTM, CDR2 ANQGSEA. The CDR3 loop reads CSAGTGNGYTF. CDR3 coding DNA: TGCAGCGCAGGGACAGGGAATGGCTACACCTTC.

The V call is TRBV6-5, the J call TRBJ1-5; a weak D match, TRBD1 (6 bases). The V end lost 7 bases, the J end lost 4 bases, and 11 bases lay between the germline ends. Germline V gene sequence: CDR1 MNHEY, CDR2 SVGAGI. CDR3 size: 13 residues. The CDR3 nucleotides are TGTGCCAGCAAAGGACAGATGAATCAGCCCCAGCATTTT. It translates to CASKGQMNQPQHF.

There are a few counts of this clonotype. This sequence joins TRBV6-5 and TRBJ2-5; a weak D match, TRBD2 (5 bases). Trimming took 5 bases from V and 5 from J, leaving 15 bases between them. CDR3 size: 14 residues. Germline V lookup: CDR1 MNHEY, CDR2 SVGAGI. The CDR3 DNA reads as TGTGCCAGCAGTCTCGGCCTCGGCGGGGAGACCCAGTACTTC. It is translated as CASSLGLGGETQYF.

The J gene is TRBJ2-5, the V gene TRBV7-2; D gene unclear. The CDR3 spans 13 residues. Germline loops: CDR1 SGHTA, CDR2 FQGNSA. Trimming left V 1 base short and J 5 bases short, with 8 bases between. The CDR3 DNA reads TGTGCCAGCAGCTTAGGTGGATGGGAGACCCAGTACTTC. Encoded protein: CASSLGGWETQYF.

Note on this clonotype: At one end the junction does not follow the germline gene, possibly because of a read error. J is TRBJ1-1 and V is TRBV18; D remains unclear. Germline V lookup: CDR1 KGHSH, CDR2 LQKENI. CDR3 length: 15 residues. The CDR3 DNA reads TGTGCCAGCTCACCAGGGGTGCCCTCTATTTACGAAGCTTTCTTC. Translation gives CASSPGVPSIYEAFF.

The chain combines TRBV4-2 with TRBJ2-3, with TRBD1 identical over 7 bases. CDR1 is LGHNA and CDR2 is YNFKEQ in the germline V gene. The CDR3 has 16 amino acids. The ends lost 0 bases at V and 2 bases at J; junction bases unmatched: 5. CDR3 nucleotide sequence: TGTGCCAGCAGCCAAGAGGCTGGGACAGCCACAGATACGCAGTATTTT. This sequence encodes CASSQEAGTATDTQYF.

The V gene is TRBV12-3 or TRBV12-4, the J gene TRBJ1-3; tentative D call: TRBD1 (5 bases). The ends were cut back, 1 base at V and 6 bases at J, with 13 bases in the middle. The CDR3 runs to 15 residues. In DNA, the CDR3 is TGTGCCAGCAGTTTAGGCCCCGGGACTACAAACACCATATATTTT. It translates to CASSLGPGTTNTIYF.